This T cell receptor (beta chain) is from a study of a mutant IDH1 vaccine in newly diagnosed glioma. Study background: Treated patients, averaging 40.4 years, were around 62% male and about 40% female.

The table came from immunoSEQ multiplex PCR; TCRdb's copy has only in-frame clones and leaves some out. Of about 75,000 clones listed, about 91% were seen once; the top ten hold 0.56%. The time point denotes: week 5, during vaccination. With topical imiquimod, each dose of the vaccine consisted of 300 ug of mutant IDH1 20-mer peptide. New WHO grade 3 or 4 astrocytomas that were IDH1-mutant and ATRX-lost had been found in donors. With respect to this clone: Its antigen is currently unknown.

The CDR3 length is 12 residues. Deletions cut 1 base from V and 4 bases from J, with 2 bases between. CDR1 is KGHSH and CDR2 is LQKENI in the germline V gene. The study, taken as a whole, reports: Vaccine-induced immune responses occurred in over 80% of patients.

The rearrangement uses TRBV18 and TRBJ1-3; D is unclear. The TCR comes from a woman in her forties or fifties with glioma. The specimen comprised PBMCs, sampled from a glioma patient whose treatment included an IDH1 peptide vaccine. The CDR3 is CASSPLGNTIYF. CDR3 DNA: TGTGCCAGCTCACCACTCGGAAACACCATATATTTT.